A single sample is the source of the 30 T cell receptor beta chains below, sequenced in a study of patients and donors after allogeneic stem cell transplantation. Each CDR3 protein is one row after TCRdb ran MiXCR on the RT-PCR reads. The sample holds 900,000 to 1,000,000 distinct CDR3 sequences; roughly 18% are singletons and the top ten take 5% to 7.5%. The sequenced material came from blood, either unsorted or a sorted T cell fraction (not recorded which). Source of these receptors: a human donor who was either an allogeneic HSCT recipient or a stem cell or donor lymphocyte infusion donor (not recorded which). It is not recorded whose cells these are; they may come from a transplant donor.

The chain has TRBV20-1 and TRBJ2-1; 9 bases line up with TRBD2. V shed 5 bases, J shed 2 bases, and the junction held 10 bases outside the gene matches. Germline assignment: CDR1 DFQATT and CDR2 SNEGSKA (reference sequence). CDR3 length equals 16 residues. This CDR3 reads CSAVQHLAGPYNEQFF. The CDR3 DNA follows: TGCAGTGCTGTCCAGCACCTAGCGGGACCCTACAATGAGCAGTTCTTC.

V gene TRBV2 combines with J gene TRBJ2-3; weak D call: TRBD2 (6 bases). This CDR3 has 15 residues. Germline V gene sequence: CDR1 SNHLY, CDR2 FYNNEI. Trimming pared 3 bases from V and 2 bases from J, leaving 12 bases between. DNA for the CDR3: TGTGCCAGCAGTGATTTAGCGGTGGCCACAGATACGCAGTATTTT. It specifies CASSDLAVATDTQYF.

The chain joins TRBV7-8 to TRBJ2-3, with 11 nucleotides matching TRBD2. The junction had 5 bases not matched to a gene; V was cut back by 5 bases and J by 4 bases. Germline-derived CDR1 and CDR2 are SGHVS and FQNEAQ. CDR3 length equals 15 residues. The CDR3 sequence is CASSIPGLAADTQYF. In nucleotides, the CDR3 is TGTGCCAGCAGCATACCGGGACTAGCGGCAGATACGCAGTATTTT.

V gene TRBV7-8 combines with J gene TRBJ2-3, with D unclear. The CDR3 runs to 14 residues. Trimming shortened V by 0 bases and J by 5 bases, and 9 bases separated the two germline ends. Germline V gene sequence: CDR1 SGHVS, CDR2 FQNEAQ. The CDR3: CASSLAGRKDTQYF. The CDR3 bases are TGTGCCAGCAGCTTAGCGGGTCGGAAAGATACGCAGTATTTT.

This clonotype is a singleton in its sample. The chain combines TRBV28 with TRBJ1-3; a possible D gene is TRBD1 (6 bases). V lost 3 bases and J 0 bases, leaving 15 bases between the germline ends. The CDR3 length is 17 residues. Germline CDR1 MDHEN, CDR2 SYDVKM. The CDR3 sequence is CASSFATTGISGNTIYF. The CDR3 DNA sequence: TGTGCCAGCAGTTTCGCAACGACAGGCATCTCTGGAAACACCATATATTTT.

The genes are TRBV12-3 or TRBV12-4 and TRBJ2-1; a possible D gene is TRBD1 (5 bases). Trimming shortened V by 1 base and J by 7 bases, and 14 bases separated the two germline ends. This CDR3 comprises 15 residues. CDR3 sequence (DNA): TGTGCCAGCAGTTTAGGTTTAGGGGCCTGGAATGAGCAGTTCTTC. Its translation: CASSLGLGAWNEQFF.

This sequence joins TRBV18 and TRBJ1-5; D is unresolved. From germline, CDR1 is KGHSH and CDR2 LQKENI. V gave up 2 bases and J gave up 4 bases, with 15 bases separating them. The CDR3 has 16 residues. CDR3 loop: CASSPRRGQLNQPQHF. The CDR3 coding sequence is TGTGCCAGCTCACCAAGGAGAGGTCAATTAAATCAGCCCCAGCATTTT.

Only a few counts were recorded for this clonotype. The genes are TRBV12-3 or TRBV12-4 and TRBJ1-5; D perhaps matches TRBD1 (5 bases). Trimming removed 4 bases from V and 8 bases from J, with 15 bases in between. The CDR3 runs to 14 residues. Here the CDR3 reads CASSSSGWGKPQHF. CDR3 DNA: TGTGCCAGCAGTTCCTCAGGGTGGGGGAAGCCCCAGCATTTT.

On this clonotype: A much more abundant neighbour one base away suggests this may be a read error. The chain carries TRBV24-1 and TRBJ2-2, with 10 bases matching TRBD2. The CDR3 runs 16 residues. Germline V gives CDR1 KGHDR, CDR2 SFDVKD. With 3 bases clipped from V and 4 bases from J, the junction kept 4 bases outside the gene matches. The CDR3 coding sequence is TGTGCCACCAGTGATCCTAGCGGGAGAGGCACCGGGGAGCTGTTTTTT. This translates into CATSDPSGRGTGELFF.

Only a few counts were recorded for this clonotype. The chain uses TRBV12-5 and TRBJ2-3; D unresolved. The germline V gene encodes CDR1 LGHNT and CDR2 FRNRAP. This CDR3 comprises 13 residues. Trimming shortened V by 9 bases and J by 1 base, and 11 bases separated the two germline ends. The CDR3 spells CARSSRGTDTQYF. CDR3 DNA sequence: TGTGCTAGAAGCTCCCGGGGCACAGATACGCAGTATTTT.

The chain links TRBV3-1 to TRBJ2-5; 10 nucleotides agree with TRBD1. The CDR3 is 15 residues long. V shed 5 bases and J 2 bases; nucleotides not matched to a gene: 5. In germline, CDR1 is LGHDT, CDR2 YNNKEL (reference sequence). The CDR3, as DNA: TGTGCCAGCAGCGTCCGGGACAGGGGACAAGAGACCCAGTACTTC. Translated: CASSVRDRGQETQYF.

This clonotype was found many times. The V call is TRBV12-3 or TRBV12-4, the J call TRBJ1-2; 7 bases map to TRBD1. The CDR3 contains 15 residues. With V trimmed by 5 bases and J by 2 bases, 8 bases remained unmatched. This CDR3 reads CASSLQGGRNYGYTF. The CDR3 nucleotides are TGTGCCAGCAGTCTCCAGGGGGGGAGGAACTATGGCTACACCTTC.

This clonotype was observed a few times. The chain recombines TRBV4-2 with TRBJ2-7, with 8 nucleotides matching TRBD2. Unmatched junction bases numbered 10, after V lost 1 base and J lost 5 bases. The germline gives CDR1 LGHNA, CDR2 YNFKEQ. The CDR3 runs 16 residues. The CDR3 nucleotides read TGTGCCAGCAGCCAAGGTCCTCGTGGTAGCGGGGACGAGCAGTACTTC. Its protein is CASSQGPRGSGDEQYF.

This clonotype came up a few times. The chain links TRBV10-3 to TRBJ1-3; D remains unclear. V dropped 10 bases and J dropped 0 bases, with 10 bases sitting between them. The CDR3 totals 13 residues. Germline loops: CDR1 ENHRY, CDR2 SYGVKD. CDR3 sequence: CATTDYSGNTIYF. The DNA of the CDR3 is TGTGCCACTACCGACTACTCTGGAAACACCATATATTTT.

This clonotype was seen only once. This chain links TRBV14 with TRBJ2-1; TRBD2 matches at 8 bases. The CDR3 covers 17 residues. The V segment lost 9 bases and the J segment 6 bases; nucleotides outside the gene matches: 19. CDR1 is SGHDN and CDR2 is FVKESK in the germline V gene. CDR3 protein: CASGRGSGTIRGNEQFF. The CDR3, as DNA: TGTGCCAGTGGAAGGGGTAGCGGGACGATAAGGGGCAATGAGCAGTTCTTC.

This clonotype was seen many times. The chain's CDR3 is CASSQDHPSSYNEQFF. DNA of the CDR3: TGTGCCAGCAGCCAAGATCACCCTAGCTCCTACAATGAGCAGTTCTTC. This chain connects TRBV4-2 to TRBJ2-1; no clear D. Trimming cost V 0 bases and J 0 bases, with 9 bases left between them. Germline V CDR1 and CDR2: LGHNA, YNFKEQ. The CDR3 loop spans 16 amino acids.

The rearrangement uses TRBV7-6 and TRBJ2-3, with 9 bases lining up with TRBD1. V was clipped by 5 bases and J by 6 bases; unmatched bases: 6. CDR1 SGHVS and CDR2 FNYEAQ come from the germline V gene. The length of the CDR3 is 14 residues. CDR3 DNA sequence: TGTGCCAGCAGCACCCGACAGGGGGGCGATACGCAGTATTTT. It translates to CASSTRQGGDTQYF.

There are a few counts of this clonotype. V and J are TRBV5-1 and TRBJ1-2; D is undetermined. Between the trimmed V and J ends, which lost 0 bases and 4 bases, there was a span of 10 bases. CDR1 SGHRS and CDR2 YFSETQ come from the germline V gene. This CDR3 spans 14 amino acids. This CDR3 reads CASSLAPETYGYTF. The CDR3 DNA reads as TGCGCCAGCAGCTTGGCCCCAGAAACCTATGGCTACACCTTC.

V and J are TRBV6-1 and TRBJ2-7; 7 bases match TRBD1. The ends lost 1 base at V and 0 bases at J; junction bases unmatched: 9. Looked up from germline, CDR1 is MNHNS and CDR2 is SASEGT. CDR3 length: 17 residues. This chain's CDR3 is CASSEDRRTGISYEQYF. As DNA, the CDR3 is TGTGCCAGCAGTGAAGACCGTAGGACAGGCATCTCCTACGAGCAGTACTTC.

The chain combines TRBV10-3 with TRBJ1-1; D uncertain. CDR3 length: 14 amino acids. Trimming stripped 2 bases from V and 0 bases from J, with 7 bases between. Germline V CDR1 and CDR2: ENHRY, SYGVKD. The CDR3 spells CAISERVMNTEAFF. CDR3 bases: TGTGCCATCAGTGAGCGGGTAATGAACACTGAAGCTTTCTTT.

This clonotype was seen repeatedly, ten times or more. The CDR3 protein is CASSSGPTISYEQYF. CDR3 DNA: TGCGCCAGCAGCTCGGGACCGACTATCTCCTACGAGCAGTACTTC. This chain joins TRBV5-1 and TRBJ2-7; D assignment may be TRBD1 or TRBD2 (5 bases each). This CDR3 is 15 amino acids long. Between the trimmed V and J ends, which lost 3 bases and 0 bases, there was a span of 13 bases. From germline, CDR1 is SGHRS and CDR2 YFSETQ.

The chain recombines TRBV21-1 with TRBJ2-7; TRBD2, the table's D call, was not compared with the DNA. TRBV21-1 is recorded as a pseudogene. This CDR3 contains 16 residues. The CDR3 loop reads CASSPRGRVVPYEQYF. The DNA for the CDR3 is TGTGCCAGCAGTCCTCGGGGAAGGGTAGTCCCCTACGAGCAGTACTTC.

The chain couples TRBV12-3 or TRBV12-4 to TRBJ2-1, with 11 bases lining up with TRBD1. The CDR3 has 17 residues. V was pared by 4 bases and J by 12 bases, with 17 bases of the junction left unmatched. CDR3 amino acids: CASSYPWTGGGGWGQFF. The CDR3 DNA follows: TGTGCCAGCAGTTATCCCTGGACAGGGGGCGGAGGATGGGGGCAGTTCTTC.

This clonotype was seen more than once but under ten times. The chain links TRBV2 to TRBJ2-5, with D perhaps matching TRBD1 (5 bases). The V and J ends lost 6 bases and 1 base respectively, with 9 bases between them. Germline V gene sequence: CDR1 SNHLY, CDR2 FYNNEI. This CDR3 comprises 13 residues. Written as DNA, the CDR3 is TGTGCCAGCAGGGGGCAGCCCCAAGAGACCCAGTACTTC. Translation gives CASRGQPQETQYF.

The rearrangement joins TRBV5-1 to TRBJ2-6; weak D call: TRBD2 (6 bases). Germline CDR1 and CDR2: SGHRS and YFSETQ. The V end lost 0 bases, the J end lost 11 bases, and 15 bases lay between the germline ends. The CDR3 extends over 15 amino acids. The CDR3 is CASSLGEGRRDVLTF. Written as DNA, the CDR3 is TGCGCCAGCAGCTTGGGTGAAGGGAGGAGGGACGTCCTGACTTTC.

This clonotype has a count of ten or more. This chain joins TRBV29-1 and TRBJ2-2, with TRBD1 identical over 10 bases. There are 17 residues in the CDR3. Per germline, CDR1 SQVTM and CDR2 ANQGSEA. V was pared by 7 bases and J by 4 bases, with 15 bases of the junction left unmatched. CDR3 protein: CSAKSQTGGVGTGELFF. The DNA for the CDR3 is TGCAGCGCCAAGTCCCAGACAGGGGGCGTGGGCACCGGGGAGCTGTTTTTT.

This clonotype turned up a few times. The chain joins TRBV20-1 to TRBJ2-1; 8 positions agree with TRBD2. With V trimmed by 6 bases and J by 0 bases, 7 bases remained unmatched. CDR3 size: 15 residues. Germline values: CDR1 DFQATT, CDR2 SNEGSKA (reference sequence). CDR3 coding DNA: TGCAGTGCCAGGGGTAGCGGGGACTCCTACAATGAGCAGTTCTTC. The encoded protein is CSARGSGDSYNEQFF.

The chain combines TRBV9 with TRBJ2-7; tentatively, D is TRBD1 (5 bases). There are 12 residues in the CDR3. CDR1 and CDR2 from the germline V gene are SGDLS and YYNGEE. V lost 9 bases and J lost 2, with 12 bases in between. CDR3 DNA: TGTGCCACCCCTCAGGGTACCTACGAGCAGTACTTC. The encoded protein is CATPQGTYEQYF.

CDR3 region: CSARGSEAFF. The CDR3 bases are TGCAGTGCTAGGGGGTCTGAAGCTTTCTTT. This chain uses TRBV20-1 with TRBJ1-1; D uncertain. V was trimmed by 3 bases and J by 6 bases, leaving 5 bases between them. The CDR3 sequence is 10 residues long. CDR1 is DFQATT and CDR2 is SNEGSKA in the germline V gene (reference sequence).

In this sample, this clonotype turned up a few times. The V call is TRBV5-1, the J call TRBJ2-1; D call uncertain. The germline CDR1 and CDR2 sequences are SGHRS and YFSETQ. The CDR3 covers 13 residues. Trimming cost V 0 bases and J 8 bases, with 9 bases left between them. The CDR3, as DNA: TGCGCCAGCAGCTTGGCCGCACGGGATGAGCAGTTCTTC. This sequence encodes CASSLAARDEQFF.